The 7 T cell receptor beta chains listed next were all sequenced from one sample in a study of shared clonotypes between healthy human individuals (dated by TCRdb to about 2020). The library was generated by the immunoSEQ multiplex PCR assay. TCRdb retrieved this table from immuneACCESS and kept in-frame rearrangements only. Not all clones are present; in checked studies, unresolved V genes account for under half, and no reason is known for the remainder. Present in this sample are a few million clones, approximately 93% of which were seen just once. The top ten hold 0.39% of the sample. The specimen was naive CD4+ T cells from PBMCs. The label giving this sample's cell subset or site can be read as: CD45RA+ positively selected. These receptors originate from a man younger than 30 in good health. Some clones in this sample may be carry-over from other donors' samples.

Concerning this clone itself: Other DNA sequences within the sample encode an identical CDR3. This chain uses TRBV7-3 with TRBJ2-7; D gene uncertain. Trimming took off 5 bases at V and 0 bases at J, with 8 bases between the two ends. This CDR3 has 13 residues. From germline, CDR1 is SGHTA and CDR2 FQGTGA. The CDR3 nucleotides read TGTGCCAGCAGCCTAGGGCCCTCCTACGAGCAGTACTTC. Amino acids: CASSLGPSYEQYF.

This chain uses TRBV7-3 with TRBJ1-2, with D tentatively TRBD1 (5 bases). With 6 bases removed from V and 5 bases from J, the gap between germline ends came to 13 bases. This CDR3 is built from 13 residues. The germline V gene encodes CDR1 SGHTA and CDR2 FQGTGA. CDR3 sequence: CASSINGGYGYTF. The CDR3 bases are TGTGCCAGCAGTATAAACGGGGGGTATGGCTACACCTTC.

The chain combines TRBV28 with TRBJ2-4; TRBD2 aligns across 15 bases. Germline CDR1 and CDR2: MDHEN and SYDVKM. The CDR3 is 18 amino acids. Unmatched junction bases numbered 14, after V lost 5 bases and J lost 9 bases. In nucleotides, the CDR3 is TGTGCCAGCAGTCCCTCCCTCCCGGGACTAGCGGGAGGAAGCATTCAGTACTTC. It specifies CASSPSLPGLAGGSIQYF.

The rearrangement links TRBV6-5 to TRBJ2-7, with TRBD1 as a possible D gene (5 bases). The germline CDR1 and CDR2 sequences are MNHEY and SVGAGI. The CDR3 runs 14 residues. The germline V and J ends were trimmed by 5 bases and 3 bases, with 14 bases remaining between them. CDR3 loop: CASSRQTEIYEQYF. The CDR3 bases are TGTGCCAGCAGTAGACAGACAGAAATCTACGAGCAGTACTTC.

As for this clone: Other nucleotide sequences from this sample produce the same CDR3. The chain has TRBV5-1 and TRBJ2-5, with a possible D match to TRBD2 (5 bases). Trimming pared 1 base from V and 1 base from J, leaving 5 bases between. The CDR3 sequence is 13 residues long. Germline V CDR1 and CDR2: SGHRS, YFSETQ. The DNA for the CDR3 is TGCGCCAGCAGCTTGAGCGGCCAAGAGACCCAGTACTTC. This encodes CASSLSGQETQYF.

The chain carries TRBV27 and TRBJ1-1; a weak D match, TRBD1 (6 bases). Germline V CDR1 and CDR2: MNHEY, SMNVEV (reference sequence). Trimming took 8 bases from V and 4 from J, leaving 17 bases between them. This CDR3 has 14 amino acids. CDR3 loop: CASGRTGRGTEAFF. DNA of the CDR3: TGTGCCAGCGGAAGAACAGGGAGGGGCACTGAAGCTTTCTTT.

The V and J genes are TRBV2 and TRBJ1-5; TRBD1 might be the D (5 bases). The V end lost 6 bases, the J end lost 4 bases, and 13 bases lay between the germline ends. Germline V gene lookup returns CDR1 SNHLY and CDR2 FYNNEI. The CDR3 is made up of 14 amino acids. As DNA, the CDR3 is TGTGCCAGCAGCCAGACAGCCCTAAATCAGCCCCAGCATTTT. Protein: CASSQTALNQPQHF.